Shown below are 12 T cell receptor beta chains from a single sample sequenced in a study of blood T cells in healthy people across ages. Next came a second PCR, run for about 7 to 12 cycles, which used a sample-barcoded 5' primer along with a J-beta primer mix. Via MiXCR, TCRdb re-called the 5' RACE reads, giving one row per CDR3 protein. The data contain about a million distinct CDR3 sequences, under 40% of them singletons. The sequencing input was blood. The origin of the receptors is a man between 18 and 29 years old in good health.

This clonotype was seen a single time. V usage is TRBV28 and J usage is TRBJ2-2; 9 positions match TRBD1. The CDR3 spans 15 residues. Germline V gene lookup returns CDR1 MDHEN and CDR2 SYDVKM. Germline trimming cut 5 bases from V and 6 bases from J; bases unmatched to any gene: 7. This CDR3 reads CASSPHRGRPGELFF. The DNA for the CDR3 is TGTGCCAGCAGTCCTCACAGGGGGCGCCCCGGGGAGCTGTTTTTT.

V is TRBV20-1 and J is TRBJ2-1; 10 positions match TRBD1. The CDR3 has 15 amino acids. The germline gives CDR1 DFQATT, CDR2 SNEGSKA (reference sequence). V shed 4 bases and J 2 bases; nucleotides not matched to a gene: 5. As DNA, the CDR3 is TGCAGTGCTACATCCGGGACAGGGGCCTACAATGAGCAGTTCTTC. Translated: CSATSGTGAYNEQFF.

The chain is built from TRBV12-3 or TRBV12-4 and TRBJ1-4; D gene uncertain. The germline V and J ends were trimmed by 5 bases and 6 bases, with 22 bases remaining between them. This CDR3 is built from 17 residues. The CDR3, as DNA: TGTGCCAGCAGTCTCCTCCCGACCGCGAAGACTGATGAAAAACTGTTTTTT. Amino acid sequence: CASSLLPTAKTDEKLFF.

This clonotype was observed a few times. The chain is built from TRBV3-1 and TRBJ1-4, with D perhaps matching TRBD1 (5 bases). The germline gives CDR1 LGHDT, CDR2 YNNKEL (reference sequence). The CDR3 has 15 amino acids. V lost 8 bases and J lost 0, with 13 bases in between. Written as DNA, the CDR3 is TGTGCCAGCCGACCGTGGGGGGCAACTAATGAAAAACTGTTTTTT. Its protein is CASRPWGATNEKLFF.

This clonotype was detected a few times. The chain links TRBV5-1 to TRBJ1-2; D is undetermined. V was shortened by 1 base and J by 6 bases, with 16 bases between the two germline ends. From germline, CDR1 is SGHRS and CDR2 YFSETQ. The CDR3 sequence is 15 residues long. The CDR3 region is CASSLSRSLTNGYTF. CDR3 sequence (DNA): TGCGCCAGCAGCTTGTCTCGCAGCTTGACAAATGGCTACACCTTC.

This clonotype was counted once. Written as DNA, the CDR3 is TGTGCCACCGCTCGGGGACAGGTTCCTAGCAATCAGCCCCAGCATTTT. Translating gives CATARGQVPSNQPQHF. The V and J genes are TRBV19 and TRBJ1-5; TRBD1 matches 8 bases. Germline CDR1 LNHDA, CDR2 SQIVND (reference sequence). This CDR3 contains 16 residues. J gave up 0 bases and V 10 bases, and 11 bases lay outside the gene matches. The complete variable domain, with remaining parts taken from reference TRBV19 and TRBJ1-5, reads DGGITQSPKYLFRKEGQNVTLSCEQNLNHDAMYWYRQDPGQGLRLIYYSQIVNDFQKGDIAEGYSVSREKKESFPLTVTSAQKNPTAFYLCATARGQVPSNQPQHFGDGTRLSIL.

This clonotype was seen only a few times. CDR3 in DNA: TGTGCCAGCAGCTTAGTCGGGGGGGCATCCTACAATGAGCAGTTCTTC. Translating it yields CASSLVGGASYNEQFF. The J gene is TRBJ2-1, the V gene TRBV7-9, with TRBD2 matching over 8 bases. CDR1 SEHNR and CDR2 FQNEAQ come from the germline V gene (reference sequence). The CDR3 runs to 16 residues. V was clipped by 1 base and J by 1 base; unmatched bases: 3.

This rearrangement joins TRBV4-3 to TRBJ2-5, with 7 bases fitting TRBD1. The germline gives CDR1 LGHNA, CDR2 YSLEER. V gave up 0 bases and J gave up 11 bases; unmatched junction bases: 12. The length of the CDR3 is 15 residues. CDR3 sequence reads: CASSQDWDSHNEQYF. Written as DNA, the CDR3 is TGCGCCAGCAGCCAAGATTGGGACAGTCACAATGAGCAGTACTTC.

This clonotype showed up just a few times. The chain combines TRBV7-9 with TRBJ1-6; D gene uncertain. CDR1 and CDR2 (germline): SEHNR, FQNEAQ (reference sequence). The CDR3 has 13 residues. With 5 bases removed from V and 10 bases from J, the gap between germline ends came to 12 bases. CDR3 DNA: TGTGCCAGCAGCACCCGGAACCAATCACCCCTCCACTTT. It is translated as CASSTRNQSPLHF.

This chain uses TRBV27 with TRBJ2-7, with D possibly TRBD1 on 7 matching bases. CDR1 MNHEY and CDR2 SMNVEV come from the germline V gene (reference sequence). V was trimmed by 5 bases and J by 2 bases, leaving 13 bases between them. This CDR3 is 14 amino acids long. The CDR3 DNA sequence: TGTGCCAGCAGTACCCAGGGGGGTACCTACGAGCAGTACTTC. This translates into CASSTQGGTYEQYF.

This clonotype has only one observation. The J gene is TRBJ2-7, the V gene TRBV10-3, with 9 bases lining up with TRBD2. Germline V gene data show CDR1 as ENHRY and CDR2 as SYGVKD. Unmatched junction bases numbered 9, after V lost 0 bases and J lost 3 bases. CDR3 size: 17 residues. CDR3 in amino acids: CAISESVREGPSYEQYF. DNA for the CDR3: TGTGCCATCAGTGAGTCTGTGCGGGAGGGCCCTAGCTACGAGCAGTACTTC.

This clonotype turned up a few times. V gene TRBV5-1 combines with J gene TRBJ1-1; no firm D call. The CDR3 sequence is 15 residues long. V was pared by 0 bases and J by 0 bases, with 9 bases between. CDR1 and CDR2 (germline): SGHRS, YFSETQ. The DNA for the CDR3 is TGCGCCAGCAGCTTGGAGGCACAGCTGAACACTGAAGCTTTCTTT. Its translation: CASSLEAQLNTEAFF.